These 30 T cell receptor beta chains came from one sample sequenced in a study of blood T cell repertoires in COVID-19. Some clones are missing from TCRdb's copy, which holds only in-frame ones; the method was immunoSEQ multiplex PCR. This table has 150,000 to 200,000 clones, approximately 90% appearing once. Specimen: peripheral blood. The receptor source for this set is a man in his late teens or twenties with COVID-19, enrolled during active disease.

The chain couples TRBV12-2 to TRBJ2-3; the listed D gene, TRBD2, was not tested against the DNA. TRBV12-2 is termed a pseudogene. This CDR3 has 17 residues. The DNA of the CDR3 is TGTGCAAGTCGCTTAGCGGGTCGGAAGCGGATCACAGATACGCAGTATTTT. Protein sequence: CASRLAGRKRITDTQYF.

The chain carries TRBV7-8 and TRBJ2-1; 12 bases match TRBD2. The junction had 6 bases not matched to a gene; V was cut back by 1 base and J by 8 bases. Germline V gives CDR1 SGHVS, CDR2 FQNEAQ. The CDR3 length is 16 residues. The CDR3 nucleotides read TGTGCCAGCAGCTTAGTGACTAGCGGGAGTTTATATGAGCAGTTCTTC. Protein: CASSLVTSGSLYEQFF.

This rearrangement joins TRBV5-1 to TRBJ2-1; 10 bases are shared with TRBD2. Germline V gene lookup returns CDR1 SGHRS and CDR2 YFSETQ. CDR3 length: 14 residues. Losses at the gene ends were 6 bases for V and 6 bases for J; bases not matched to a gene: 6. The CDR3 DNA follows: TGCGCCAGCACCCCGACTAGCGGGTCCAATGAGCAGTTCTTC. Protein: CASTPTSGSNEQFF.

This clone has a single count. The rearrangement links TRBV6-5 to TRBJ2-7; 9 bases align to TRBD2. Germline CDR1 is MNHEY and CDR2 is SVGAGI. This CDR3 contains 14 residues. The junction had 5 bases not matched to a gene; V was cut back by 5 bases and J by 3 bases. CDR3 sequence reads: CASSSSGSNYEQYF. Here the CDR3 DNA reads TGTGCCAGCAGTAGTAGCGGGAGTAACTACGAGCAGTACTTC.

V gene TRBV10-3 combines with J gene TRBJ2-1; a possible D gene is TRBD1 (5 bases). The V end lost 10 bases, the J end lost 0 bases, and 10 bases lay between the germline ends. The CDR3 runs to 13 residues. CDR1 is ENHRY and CDR2 is SYGVKD in the germline V gene. The CDR3 sequence: CATQGYSYNEQFF. DNA of the CDR3: TGTGCCACCCAGGGATACTCCTACAATGAGCAGTTCTTC.

The V gene is TRBV24-1, the J gene TRBJ1-5; perhaps TRBD1 as D (5 bases). Germline loops: CDR1 KGHDR, CDR2 SFDVKD. Deletions cut 9 bases from V and 0 bases from J, with 11 bases between. The length of the CDR3 is 14 residues. CDR3 bases: TGTGCCACCGCCGACAGATATAGCAATCAGCCCCAGCATTTT. Translating gives CATADRYSNQPQHF.

The chain has TRBV7-8 and TRBJ2-1; 10 bases are shared with TRBD1. J was trimmed by 8 bases and V by 6 bases; bases with no gene match: 4. The CDR3 consists of 13 residues. CDR1 and CDR2 from the germline V gene are SGHVS and FQNEAQ. CDR3 sequence reads: CASRGQGNYEQFF. CDR3 in DNA: TGTGCCAGCAGGGGACAGGGGAACTATGAGCAGTTCTTC.

DNA for the CDR3: TGTGCCAGCAGCTCGTACAGGGAAGGGGTGGGCATTCAGTACTTC. It codes for CASSSYREGVGIQYF. This sequence joins TRBV5-5 and TRBJ2-4, with D possibly matching TRBD1 (6 bases). This CDR3 is built from 15 residues. The V and J ends lost 3 bases and 9 bases respectively, with 19 bases between them. Germline V gives CDR1 SGHKS, CDR2 YYEKEE (reference sequence).

This clone was observed a single time. V and J are TRBV9 and TRBJ2-3; D is possibly TRBD1 (5 bases). This CDR3 is built from 16 residues. Germline lookup yields CDR1 SGDLS and CDR2 YYNGEE. Trimming took 0 bases from V and 2 from J, leaving 13 bases between them. The CDR3 reads CASSVDGGATTDTQYF. The CDR3 DNA is TGTGCCAGCAGCGTAGACGGTGGGGCTACCACAGATACGCAGTATTTT.

The V gene is TRBV13, the J gene TRBJ1-1; tentative D call: TRBD1 (6 bases). V lost 4 bases and J lost 0, with 18 bases in between. This CDR3 contains 17 residues. Germline lookup yields CDR1 PRHDT and CDR2 FYEKMQ (reference sequence). This CDR3 reads CASSSGTWDTLNTEAFF. CDR3 in DNA: TGTGCCAGCAGCTCAGGGACTTGGGACACGTTGAACACTGAAGCTTTCTTT.

A few counts support this clone. The rearrangement links TRBV6-5 to TRBJ1-2, with 11 bases identical to TRBD1. J gave up 4 bases and V 2 bases, and 6 bases lay outside the gene matches. Germline V gives CDR1 MNHEY, CDR2 SVGAGI. The CDR3 sequence is 16 residues long. This chain's CDR3 is CASSYARTGGSYGYTF. In DNA form, the CDR3 reads TGTGCCAGCAGTTACGCCAGGACAGGGGGCAGCTATGGCTACACCTTC.

V gene TRBV9 combines with J gene TRBJ1-5; D may be TRBD1 (6 bases). Germline values: CDR1 SGDLS, CDR2 YYNGEE. The germline V and J ends were trimmed by 0 bases and 3 bases, with 10 bases remaining between them. The CDR3 loop spans 15 amino acids. Here the CDR3 reads CASSVGGGPNQPQHF. The CDR3 DNA reads TGTGCCAGCAGCGTAGGGGGGGGGCCCAATCAGCCCCAGCATTTT.

The sample holds a few counts of this clone. As DNA, the CDR3 is TGCGCCAGCAGCCCCCGGTTCGGGACAGGGGACTACGAGCAGTACTTC. Amino acids: CASSPRFGTGDYEQYF. The genes are TRBV4-1 and TRBJ2-7; TRBD1 agrees at 10 bases. The V gene's germline CDR1 is MGHRA and CDR2 YSYEKL. CDR3 length equals 16 residues. Trimming cost V 4 bases and J 3 bases; bases outside gene matches: 9.

The V and J genes are TRBV2 and TRBJ1-2, with TRBD1 identical over 9 bases. The junction had 5 bases not matched to a gene; V was cut back by 2 bases and J by 4 bases. This CDR3 comprises 15 residues. In germline, CDR1 is SNHLY, CDR2 FYNNEI. The CDR3 protein is CASSERTGALYGYTF. CDR3 DNA: TGTGCCAGCAGTGAACGGACAGGGGCGCTCTATGGCTACACCTTC.

A single count supports this clone. The chain has TRBV7-2 and TRBJ1-2, with 8 bases fitting TRBD1. Germline loops: CDR1 SGHTA, CDR2 FQGNSA. The trim removed 2 bases at V and 8 bases at J, leaving 7 bases unmatched. The CDR3 has 14 residues. The CDR3 DNA follows: TGTGCCAGCAGCTTAAGGGAGACAGGGGCAGGCTACACCTTC. Protein: CASSLRETGAGYTF. Looking up the rest from reference TRBV7-2 and TRBJ1-2 gives the full variable domain: GAGVSQSPSNKVTEKGKDVELRCDPISGHTALYWYRQSLGQGLEFLIYFQGNSAPDKSGLPSDRFSAERTGGSVSTLTIQRTQQEDSAVYLCASSLRETGAGYTFGSGTRLTVV.

The chain combines TRBV5-5 with TRBJ1-3, with TRBD1 matching 9 bases. CDR1 SGHKS and CDR2 YYEKEE come from the germline V gene (reference sequence). CDR3 size: 15 residues. J was trimmed by 2 bases and V by 2 bases; bases with no gene match: 2. The CDR3 region is CASSFTGGPGNTIYF. CDR3 DNA sequence: TGTGCCAGCAGCTTTACAGGGGGCCCTGGAAACACCATATATTTT.

CDR3: CASSGGSSYEQYF. The CDR3 coding sequence is TGCGCCAGCAGTGGCGGGAGCTCCTACGAGCAGTACTTC. The rearrangement joins TRBV10-1 to TRBJ2-7; TRBD2 agrees at 7 bases. With 4 bases clipped from V and 0 bases from J, the junction kept 0 bases outside the gene matches. Germline lookup yields CDR1 WNHNN and CDR2 SYGVQD (reference sequence). The CDR3 has 13 residues.

J is TRBJ1-1 and V is TRBV3-1 (or the pseudogene TRBV3-2); D gene ambiguous. V was cut by 4 bases and J by 0 bases, with 6 bases left in between. The CDR3 contains 13 residues. CDR1 and CDR2 from the germline V gene are LGHDT and YNNKEL (reference sequence). The CDR3 DNA is TGTGCCAGCAGCCTGAACATGAACACTGAAGCTTTCTTT. Amino acids: CASSLNMNTEAFF.

This chain joins TRBV7-9 and TRBJ1-1; 7 bases are a match to TRBD1. Germline CDR1 reads SEHNR; CDR2 reads FQNEAQ (reference sequence). The CDR3 extends over 12 amino acids. Unmatched junction bases numbered 1, after V lost 4 bases and J lost 5 bases. CDR3 bases: TGTGCCAGCAGCTCACAGGGGACTGAAGCTTTCTTT. This translates into CASSSQGTEAFF.

The chain combines TRBV29-1 with TRBJ2-2; D unresolved. Germline lookup yields CDR1 SQVTM and CDR2 ANQGSEA. The CDR3 consists of 16 residues. The V gene lost 7 bases and the J gene lost 0 bases, with 18 bases spanning the gap. In DNA, the CDR3 is TGCAGCGCCTTCCGTCCGGGTCCCTCGAACACCGGGGAGCTGTTTTTT. It encodes CSAFRPGPSNTGELFF.

The rearrangement links TRBV28 to TRBJ2-1; D is unresolved. V gave up 5 bases and J gave up 12 bases, with 11 bases separating them. The CDR3 totals 11 residues. From germline, CDR1 is MDHEN and CDR2 SYDVKM. The CDR3 here is CASSINTGQFF. The DNA of the CDR3 is TGTGCCAGCAGTATAAATACGGGGCAGTTCTTC.

V is TRBV28 and J is TRBJ1-6; D unclear. The germline V and J ends were trimmed by 3 bases and 3 bases, with 9 bases remaining between them. The CDR3 totals 15 residues. Germline-derived CDR1 and CDR2 are MDHEN and SYDVKM. CDR3 protein: CASSFLAVYNSPLHF. Here the CDR3 DNA reads TGTGCCAGCAGTTTCTTGGCAGTCTATAATTCACCCCTCCACTTT.

Note on this clone: A junction boundary mismatches the germline segment, possibly from a read error. The genes are TRBV30 and TRBJ1-4; D unclear. The CDR3 is 15 residues long. Germline CDR1 GTSNPN, CDR2 SVGIG (reference sequence). The CDR3 DNA reads as TGTGCCTGGAGCCGCCTCCTATCGTCCCATGGAGAGCTGCTTTTT. It translates to CAWSRLLSSHGELLF.

CDR3 nucleotide sequence: TGTGCCACCCGGCCGCTACAGATGGAAGATACGCAGTATTTT. Amino acid sequence: CATRPLQMEDTQYF. This chain links TRBV10-3 with TRBJ2-3; unclear D gene. In germline, CDR1 is ENHRY, CDR2 SYGVKD. This CDR3 is built from 14 residues. V lost 10 bases, J lost 5 bases, and 19 bases lay in between.

This clone was recorded a few times. The chain uses TRBV27 and TRBJ2-7; D might be TRBD1 (5 bases). V dropped 6 bases and J dropped 2 bases, with 11 bases sitting between them. The CDR3 contains 13 residues. CDR1 and CDR2 (germline): MNHEY, SMNVEV (reference sequence). CDR3 loop: CASREVTAYEQYF. The CDR3 nucleotides read TGTGCCAGCAGAGAGGTGACAGCCTACGAGCAGTACTTC.

This chain links TRBV5-6 with TRBJ2-2; 8 bases map to TRBD1. Germline V gene sequence: CDR1 SGHDT, CDR2 YYEEEE. The junction had 6 bases not matched to a gene; V was cut back by 2 bases and J by 6 bases. The CDR3 has 15 residues. Here the CDR3 reads CASSFGQGNPGELFF. CDR3 nucleotides: TGTGCCAGCAGCTTTGGACAGGGTAACCCCGGGGAGCTGTTTTTT.

The J gene is TRBJ2-3, the V gene TRBV3-1 (or the pseudogene TRBV3-2); weak D call: TRBD2 (5 bases). The CDR3 is 14 residues long. In germline, CDR1 is LGHDT, CDR2 YNNKEL (reference sequence). The germline V and J ends were trimmed by 1 base and 3 bases, with 8 bases remaining between them. The CDR3 bases are TGTGCCAGCAGCCAAGGGTCGGGGACAGATACGCAGTATTTT. Translating gives CASSQGSGTDTQYF.

The chain joins TRBV28 to TRBJ1-5, with D perhaps matching TRBD1 (6 bases). Germline V CDR1 and CDR2: MDHEN, SYDVKM. V was trimmed by 7 bases and J by 3 bases, leaving 10 bases between them. This CDR3 is 13 amino acids long. The CDR3 DNA reads TGTGCCAGCAATCGGGACATCAATCAGCCCCAGCATTTT. This translates into CASNRDINQPQHF. The complete variable domain, with remaining parts taken from reference TRBV28 and TRBJ1-5, reads DVKVTQSSRYLVKRTGEKVFLECVQDMDHENMFWYRQDPGLGLRLIYFSYDVKMKEKGDIPEGYSVSREKKERFSLILESASTNQTSMYLCASNRDINQPQHFGDGTRLSIL.

The chain recombines TRBV5-4 with TRBJ1-2, with 8 bases matching TRBD1. The V and J ends lost 0 bases and 4 bases, in that order; junction bases with no gene match: 2. CDR3 length: 14 amino acids. CDR1 and CDR2 from the germline V gene are SGHNT and YYREEE (reference sequence). The CDR3 nucleotides read TGTGCCAGCAGCTTGGATGGGACAGGCTATGGCTACACCTTC. Amino acids: CASSLDGTGYGYTF.

The genes are TRBV4-3 and TRBJ2-2; 12 bases map to TRBD2. CDR1 is LGHNA and CDR2 is YSLEER in the germline V gene. J lost 0 bases, V lost 1 base, and 9 bases had no gene match. CDR3 length: 20 amino acids. CDR3 coding DNA: TGCGCCAGCAGCCAAGTTCCGGGACTAGCGGGTACTTCGAACACCGGGGAGCTGTTTTTT. Residues: CASSQVPGLAGTSNTGELFF.